Below, one T cell receptor (beta chain) is given with its context. Its antigen is still unknown. CDR1 is MGHRA, CDR2 YSYEKL, per germline. After removal of 5 bases from V and 12 bases from J, the junction contained 5 bases not matched to a gene. This CDR3 contains 12 residues. A FACSAria was used to sort CD4+ and CD8+ T cells. These cells came from PBMCs. The data stem from a study of CD8+ T cells in alopecia areata. At the level of the study: The duration of tofacitinib was 6 to 18 months, with 6 months off drug afterward.

RNA extraction and reverse transcription yielded cDNA as sequencing template. The method was immunoSEQ multiplex PCR; TCRdb's version includes in-frame clones alone and lacks a portion of them. The sample has 150,000 or so clones; about nine tenths are singletons. Study-wide results and caveats: For lesional scalp, especially alopecia totalis/universalis, clonality was higher than in normal scalp. Researchers reported that TCR sharing among patients proved less clear than in mice, possibly HLA-linked.

Sequencing used CD8+ T cells sorted from blood, obtained at week 0. The TCR originated in a human donor with alopecia areata. The chain recombines TRBV4-1 with TRBJ2-2; the match to TRBD1 covers 8 bases. This CDR3 reads CASSFRTGQLFF. CDR3 sequence (DNA): TGCGCCAGCAGCTTTCGGACAGGGCAGCTGTTTTTT.